These T cell receptor beta chains were read from a single sample in a study of cytomegalovirus exposure and HLA in healthy donors. Clones were sequenced by immunoSEQ multiplex PCR, and TCRdb holds only the in-frame ones, with some missing. The sample has about 120,000 clones; around 78% are singletons. Specimen: PBMCs. The receptors here all came from a woman aged 25-40 years in good health and CMV-seropositive. Both conserved end residues are part of each CDR3.

>TRBV7-9|15|TRBJ2-3
CASSHIGSSTDTQYF
>TRBV7-2|14|TRBJ2-1
CASSPRTSGNEQFF
>TRBV25-1|13|TRBJ2-7
CASSDSYGAEQYF
>TRBV14|14|TRBJ1-2
CASSQAGQGVGYTF
>TRBV18|12|TRBJ1-2
CASSLTGDGYTF
>TRBV30|14|TRBJ2-7
CAWSSGQGIDEQYF
>TRBV18|16|TRBJ1-2
CASSPPSQGSRYGYTF
>TRBV4-2|15|TRBJ1-6
CASSQDWGEDSPLHF
>TRBV4-1|15|TRBJ2-7
CASSLALGDSYEQYF
>TRBV6-5|15|TRBJ1-1
CASSYVRDRGTEAFF
>TRBV13|15|TRBJ2-2
CASSHSPHGTGELFF
>TRBV19|19|TRBJ1-1
CASSSGGGRGLGMNTEAFF
>TRBV14|14|TRBJ2-7
CASSQWAGEYEQYF
>TRBV27|13|TRBJ2-5
CASSSGGKETQYF
>TRBV18|13|TRBJ2-7
CASFITGGGEQYF
>TRBV4-1|13|TRBJ1-2
CASSQAVNRGYTF
>TRBV7-6|13|TRBJ2-2
CASSYQRGGELFF
>TRBV28|14|TRBJ2-3
CASNGAGLTDTQYF
>TRBV19|17|TRBJ1-2
CASSIEATGGLLYGYTF
>TRBV5-1|16|TRBJ2-3
CASSRQTTGSTDTQYF
>TRBV5-1|17|TRBJ2-5
CASSQGKTGRGKETQYF
>TRBV28|14|TRBJ1-2
CASSTQTQNYGYTF
>TRBV7-9|15|TRBJ2-6
CSSSLEGVGANVLTF
>TRBV29-1|11|TRBJ2-4
CSVERGGIQYF
>TRBV27|15|TRBJ1-4
CASSYSRRGNEKLFF
>TRBV19|15|TRBJ1-6
CASSIGREGNSPLHF
>TRBV15|13|TRBJ2-1
CATSRDRYNEQFF
>TRBV6-5|15|TRBJ1-1
CASSTERGMVTEAFF
>TRBV9|15|TRBJ2-7
CASSVGGQNSYEQYF
>TRBV29-1|15|TRBJ1-6
CSVRKGAGVDSPLHF
>TRBV10-3|14|TRBJ1-4
CAISDSPDRDKLFF
>TRBV18|15|TRBJ2-3
CASSPPSYAEGKQYF
>TRBV2|15|TRBJ2-7
CASSKDRAISYEQYF
>TRBV19|17|TRBJ1-1
CASSGQDSGTMGVGAFF
>TRBV10-3|15|TRBJ1-1
CATGQGGSMNTEAFF
>TRBV4-3|14|TRBJ2-2
CASSQGGSTGELFF
>TRBV4-1|14|TRBJ1-2
CASSQWTGVGGYTF
>TRBV6-5|14|TRBJ1-1
CASTGAGVNTEAFF
>TRBV6-1|14|TRBJ2-3
CASSPTGGSDTQYF
>TRBV6-6|12|TRBJ2-3
CAVTSGTDTQYF
>TRBV6-1|14|TRBJ1-6
CASTSWGGNSPLHF
>TRBV4-3|13|TRBJ1-6
CASSSQTNSPLHF
>TRBV27|14|TRBJ2-7
CASSSGTALYEQYF
>TRBV7-9|16|TRBJ2-6
CASSLTGSSGANVLTF
>TRBV29-1|15|TRBJ2-1
CSVGLSSGGDNEQFF
>TRBV30|14|TRBJ2-7
CAWSLAGVSYEQYF
>TRBV5-6|15|TRBJ1-3
CASTGRKSPGDTIYF
>TRBV5-4|14|TRBJ2-7
CASSLERGGYEQYF
>TRBV29-1|16|TRBJ2-2
CSVEGRKQGNTGELFF
>TRBV7-9|14|TRBJ1-1
CASSPTDRGREAFF
>TRBV18|13|TRBJ1-2
CASSLQGDYGYTF
>TRBV9|17|TRBJ2-2
CASSPPVGQGAAGELFF
>TRBV4-3|15|TRBJ1-1
CASSQQTRGETEAFF
>TRBV7-6|14|TRBJ2-7
CASSATTGNYEQYF
>TRBV6-1|13|TRBJ2-1
CASSGKHYNEQFF
>TRBV11-2|14|TRBJ2-5
CASSLGGTPGTQYF
>TRBV19|18|TRBJ1-1
CASSAPPGQKRFDTEAFF
>TRBV28|16|TRBJ1-1
CASSPTGGGTNTEAFF
>TRBV9|17|TRBJ2-1
CASSSRASSGGLNEQFF